This T cell receptor (beta chain) was sequenced for a study of PD-1 blockade in classical Hodgkin lymphoma. Every patient had relapsed following autologous stem cell transplantation, and cohorts differed in brentuximab vedotin exposure. This CDR3 has 17 amino acids. The germline V gene encodes CDR1 SGHAT and CDR2 FQNNGV. The V end lost 4 bases, the J end lost 4 bases, and 22 bases lay between the germline ends. As regards this clone: The target antigen is unknown.

Assay: immunoSEQ multiplex PCR; the TCRdb copy retains only in-frame clones and omits some. The sample holds more than 70,000 clones, 85% to 95% seen once. Study observations and caveats: By cycle point C4D1, TCR diversity had risen significantly in CD4+ cells (but not CD8+ cells). Any patient who commenced nivolumab under 1 year after ASCT was excluded. Relapsed/refractory patients reportedly had the lowest baseline TCR diversity, below newly diagnosed patients, who were below healthy donors. The diversity seen at baseline in complete responders resembled that of newly diagnosed patients.

The material sequenced was peripheral blood mononuclear cells (PBMCs), taken before the second cycle of nivolumab. The genes are TRBV11-2 and TRBJ1-2, with D possibly matching TRBD1 (6 bases). The TCR was taken from a human donor with classical Hodgkin lymphoma. The CDR3 loop reads CASSSIRTAQRSYGYTF. As DNA, the CDR3 is TGTGCCAGCAGCTCAATTCGGACAGCCCAAAGGAGCTATGGCTACACCTTC.